This T cell receptor beta chain emerged from a study of cytomegalovirus exposure and HLA in healthy donors. A remark on this clone: The antigen is undetermined.

Regarding the study as a whole: Later analysis showed TCR association rates varying by HLA locus, highest for DRB1 and lowest for HLA-C.

The primer mix had 60 Vbeta and 13 Jbeta primers. Clones were sequenced by immunoSEQ multiplex PCR, and TCRdb holds only the in-frame ones, with some missing. The sample lists around 120,000 clones, 75% to 85% occurring once. This clonotype originated in a male donor in good health and CMV-seropositive. The specimen was PBMCs.

CDR3 sequence (DNA): TGCGCCAGCAGCCAAGATCTGGCACTAGCGGGCTTTAATGAGCAGTTCTTC. This translates into CASSQDLALAGFNEQFF. The V call is TRBV4-3, the J call TRBJ2-1, with TRBD2 identical over 9 bases. V was pared by 0 bases and J by 7 bases, with 10 bases of the junction left unmatched. The CDR3 totals 17 residues. The V gene's germline CDR1 is LGHNA and CDR2 YSLEER.